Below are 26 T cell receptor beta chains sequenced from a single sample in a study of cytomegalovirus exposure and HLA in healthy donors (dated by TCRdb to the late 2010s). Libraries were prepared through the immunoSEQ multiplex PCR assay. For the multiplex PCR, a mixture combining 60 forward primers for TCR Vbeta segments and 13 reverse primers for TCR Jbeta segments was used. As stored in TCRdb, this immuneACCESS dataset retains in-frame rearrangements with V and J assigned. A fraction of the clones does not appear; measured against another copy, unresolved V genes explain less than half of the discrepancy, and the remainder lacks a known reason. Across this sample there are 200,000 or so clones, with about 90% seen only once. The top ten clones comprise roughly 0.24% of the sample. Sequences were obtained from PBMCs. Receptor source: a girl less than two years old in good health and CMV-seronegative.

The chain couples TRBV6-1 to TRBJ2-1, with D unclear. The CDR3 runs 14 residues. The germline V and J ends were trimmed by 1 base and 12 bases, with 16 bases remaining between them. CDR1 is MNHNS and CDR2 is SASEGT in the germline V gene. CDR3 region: CASSEVQTRSRQFF. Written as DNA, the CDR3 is TGTGCCAGCAGTGAAGTCCAGACTCGATCCAGGCAGTTCTTC.

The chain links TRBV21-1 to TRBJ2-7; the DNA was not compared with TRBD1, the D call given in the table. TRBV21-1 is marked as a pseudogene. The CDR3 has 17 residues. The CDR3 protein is CASSDRDRVRSSYEQYF. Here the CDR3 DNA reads TGTGCCAGCAGCGACCGGGACAGGGTACGTAGCTCCTACGAGCAGTACTTC.

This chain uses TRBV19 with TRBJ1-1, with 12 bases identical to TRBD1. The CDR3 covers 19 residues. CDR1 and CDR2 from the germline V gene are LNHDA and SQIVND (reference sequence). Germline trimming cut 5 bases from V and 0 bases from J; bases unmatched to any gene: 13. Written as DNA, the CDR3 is TGTGCCAGTAGTGTCACCGGGACAGGGGGCGATAGGCTGAACACTGAAGCTTTCTTT. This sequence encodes CASSVTGTGGDRLNTEAFF.

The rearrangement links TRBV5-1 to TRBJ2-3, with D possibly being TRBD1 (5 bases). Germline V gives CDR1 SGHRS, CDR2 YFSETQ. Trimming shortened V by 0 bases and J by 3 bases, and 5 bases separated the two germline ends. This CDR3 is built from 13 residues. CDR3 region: CASSLAGTDTQYF. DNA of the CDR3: TGCGCCAGCAGCTTGGCAGGGACAGATACGCAGTATTTT.

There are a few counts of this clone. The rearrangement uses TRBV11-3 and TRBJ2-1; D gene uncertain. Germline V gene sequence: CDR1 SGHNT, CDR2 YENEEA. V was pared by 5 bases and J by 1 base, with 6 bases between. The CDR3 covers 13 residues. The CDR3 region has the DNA TGTGCCAGCAGCCCACGGTCCTACAATGAGCAGTTCTTC. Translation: CASSPRSYNEQFF.

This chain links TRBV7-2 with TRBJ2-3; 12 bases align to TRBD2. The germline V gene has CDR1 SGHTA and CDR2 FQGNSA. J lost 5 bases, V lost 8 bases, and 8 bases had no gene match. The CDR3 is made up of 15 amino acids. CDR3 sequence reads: CASARLAGALDTQYF. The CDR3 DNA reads TGTGCCAGCGCAAGACTAGCGGGGGCCTTAGATACGCAGTATTTT.

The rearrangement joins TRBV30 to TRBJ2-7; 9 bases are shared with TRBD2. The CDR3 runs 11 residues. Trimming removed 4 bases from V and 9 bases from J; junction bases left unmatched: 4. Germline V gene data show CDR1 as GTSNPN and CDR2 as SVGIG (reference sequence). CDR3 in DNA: TGTGCCTGGAAAGCTAGCGGGATGCAGTACTTC. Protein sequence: CAWKASGMQYF.

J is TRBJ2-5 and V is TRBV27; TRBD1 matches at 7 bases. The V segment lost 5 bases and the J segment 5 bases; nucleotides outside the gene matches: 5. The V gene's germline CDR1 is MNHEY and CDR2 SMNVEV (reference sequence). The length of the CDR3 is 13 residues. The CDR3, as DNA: TGTGCCAGCAGTCCACGACAGGGTGAGACCCAGTACTTC. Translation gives CASSPRQGETQYF.

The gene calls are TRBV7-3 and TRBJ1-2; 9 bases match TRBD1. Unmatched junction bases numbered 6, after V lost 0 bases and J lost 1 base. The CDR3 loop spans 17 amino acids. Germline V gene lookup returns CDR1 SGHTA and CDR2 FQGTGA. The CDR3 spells CASSLTGQGNFNYGYTF. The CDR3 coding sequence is TGTGCCAGCAGCTTAACGGGACAGGGCAACTTTAACTATGGCTACACCTTC. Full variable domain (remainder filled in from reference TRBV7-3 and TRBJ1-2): GAGVSQTPSNKVTEKGKYVELRCDPISGHTALYWYRQSLGQGPEFLIYFQGTGAADDSGLPNDRFFAVRPEGSVSTLKIQRTERGDSAVYLCASSLTGQGNFNYGYTFGSGTRLTVV.

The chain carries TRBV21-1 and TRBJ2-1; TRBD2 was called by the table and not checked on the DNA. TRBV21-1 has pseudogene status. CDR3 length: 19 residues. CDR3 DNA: TGTGCCAGCAGCCTCTACTCCGGGTCCCACGCACCCCTTTACAATGAGCAGTTCTTC. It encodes CASSLYSGSHAPLYNEQFF.

CDR3 nucleotides: TGCGCCAGCAGCTTGGGTCCTCGGACTAGCCGGGGATCGGACTATGAGCAGTTCTTC. It codes for CASSLGPRTSRGSDYEQFF. The chain employs TRBV5-1 and TRBJ2-1; 8 nucleotides line up with TRBD2. CDR1 is SGHRS, CDR2 YFSETQ, per germline. The CDR3 has 19 amino acids. Losses at the gene ends were 0 bases for V and 8 bases for J; bases not matched to a gene: 19. Supplemented by reference TRBV5-1 and TRBJ2-1, the full variable domain reads KAGVTQTPRYLIKTRGQQVTLSCSPISGHRSVSWYQQTPGQGLQFLFEYFSETQRNKGNFPGRFSGRQFSNSRSEMNVSTLELGDSALYLCASSLGPRTSRGSDYEQFFGPGTRLTVL.

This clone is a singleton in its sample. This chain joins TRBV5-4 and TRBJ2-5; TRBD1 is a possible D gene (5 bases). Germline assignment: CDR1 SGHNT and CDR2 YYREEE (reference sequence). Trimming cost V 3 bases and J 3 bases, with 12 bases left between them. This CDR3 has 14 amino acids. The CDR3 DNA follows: TGTGCCAGCAGCTCTGACGACAGTAAAGAGACCCAGTACTTC. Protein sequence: CASSSDDSKETQYF.

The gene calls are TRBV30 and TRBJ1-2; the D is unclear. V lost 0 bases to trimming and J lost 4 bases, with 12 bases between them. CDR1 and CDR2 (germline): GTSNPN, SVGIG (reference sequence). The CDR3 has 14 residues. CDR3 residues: CAWSVLSDFYGYTF. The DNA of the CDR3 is TGTGCCTGGAGTGTTCTCTCGGACTTCTATGGCTACACCTTC.

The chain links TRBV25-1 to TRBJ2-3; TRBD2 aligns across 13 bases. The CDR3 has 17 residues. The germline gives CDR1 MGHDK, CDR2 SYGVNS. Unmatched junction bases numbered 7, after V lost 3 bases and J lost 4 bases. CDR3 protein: CASSEPGGLAGADTQYF. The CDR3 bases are TGTGCCAGCAGTGAGCCCGGAGGACTAGCGGGAGCAGATACGCAGTATTTT.

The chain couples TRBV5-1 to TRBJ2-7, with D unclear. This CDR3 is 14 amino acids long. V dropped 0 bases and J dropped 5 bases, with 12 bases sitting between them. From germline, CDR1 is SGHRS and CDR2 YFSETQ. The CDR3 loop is CASSLGSGADEQYF. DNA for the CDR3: TGCGCCAGCAGCTTGGGGTCCGGCGCGGACGAGCAGTACTTC.

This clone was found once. The CDR3 reads CASSGQGEQFF. The CDR3 DNA sequence: TGTGCCAGCAGTGGACAGGGTGAGCAGTTCTTC. V and J are TRBV6-6 and TRBJ2-1; TRBD1 agrees at 8 bases. Germline V gene lookup returns CDR1 MNHNY and CDR2 SVGAGI (reference sequence). The V and J ends lost 5 bases and 9 bases, in that order; junction bases with no gene match: 0. The CDR3 is 11 residues long.

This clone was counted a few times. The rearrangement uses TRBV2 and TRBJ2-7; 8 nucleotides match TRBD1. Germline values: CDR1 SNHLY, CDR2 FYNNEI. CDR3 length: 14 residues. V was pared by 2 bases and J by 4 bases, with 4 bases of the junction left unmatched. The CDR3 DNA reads TGTGCCAGCAGTGAACGGACAGGGAAGTACGAGCAGTACTTC. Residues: CASSERTGKYEQYF.

The CDR3 loop reads CASSYGLAGHTGELFF. The CDR3, as DNA: TGTGCCAGCAGTTACGGGCTAGCGGGACACACCGGGGAGCTGTTTTTT. The chain joins TRBV6-5 to TRBJ2-2, with 9 bases fitting TRBD2. This CDR3 contains 16 residues. Trimming at V came to 2 bases and at J to 3 bases, leaving 4 bases not matched to a gene. Germline V CDR1 and CDR2: MNHEY, SVGAGI.

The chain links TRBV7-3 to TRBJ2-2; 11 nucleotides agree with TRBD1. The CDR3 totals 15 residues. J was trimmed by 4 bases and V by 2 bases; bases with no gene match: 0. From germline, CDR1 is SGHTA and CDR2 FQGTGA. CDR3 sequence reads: CASSLGQGATGELFF. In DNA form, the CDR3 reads TGTGCCAGCAGCTTAGGACAGGGGGCCACCGGGGAGCTGTTTTTT.

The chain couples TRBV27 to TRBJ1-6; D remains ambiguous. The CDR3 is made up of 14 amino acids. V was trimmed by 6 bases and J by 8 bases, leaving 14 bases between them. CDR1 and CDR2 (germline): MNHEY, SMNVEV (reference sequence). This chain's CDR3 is CASSPVGGDSPLHF. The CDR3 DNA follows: TGTGCCAGCAGCCCCGTCGGCGGTGATTCACCCCTCCACTTT.

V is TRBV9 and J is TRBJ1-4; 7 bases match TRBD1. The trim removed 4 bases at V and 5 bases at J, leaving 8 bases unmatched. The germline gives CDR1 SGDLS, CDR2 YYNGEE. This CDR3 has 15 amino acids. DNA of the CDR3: TGTGCCAGCAGCTTAAGGACAGGTACCAATGAAAAACTGTTTTTT. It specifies CASSLRTGTNEKLFF.

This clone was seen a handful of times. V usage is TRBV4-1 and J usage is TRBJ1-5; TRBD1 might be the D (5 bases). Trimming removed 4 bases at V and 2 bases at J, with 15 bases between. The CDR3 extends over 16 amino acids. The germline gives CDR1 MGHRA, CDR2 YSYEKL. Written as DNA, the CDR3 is TGCGCCAGCAGCCCCACGGGCAGGGTGGGCAATCAGCCCCAGCATTTT. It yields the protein CASSPTGRVGNQPQHF.

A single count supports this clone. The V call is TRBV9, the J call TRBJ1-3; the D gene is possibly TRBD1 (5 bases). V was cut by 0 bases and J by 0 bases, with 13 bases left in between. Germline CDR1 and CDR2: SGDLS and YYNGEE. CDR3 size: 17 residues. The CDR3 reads CASSVGPGLSSGNTIYF. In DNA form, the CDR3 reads TGTGCCAGCAGCGTAGGTCCGGGACTGAGCTCTGGAAACACCATATATTTT.

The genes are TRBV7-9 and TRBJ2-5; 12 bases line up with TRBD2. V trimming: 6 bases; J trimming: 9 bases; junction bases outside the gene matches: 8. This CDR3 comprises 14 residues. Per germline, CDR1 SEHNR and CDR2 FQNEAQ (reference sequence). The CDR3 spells CASSKTSGSGSQYF. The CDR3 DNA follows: TGTGCCAGCAGTAAGACTAGCGGGAGTGGGTCCCAGTACTTC.

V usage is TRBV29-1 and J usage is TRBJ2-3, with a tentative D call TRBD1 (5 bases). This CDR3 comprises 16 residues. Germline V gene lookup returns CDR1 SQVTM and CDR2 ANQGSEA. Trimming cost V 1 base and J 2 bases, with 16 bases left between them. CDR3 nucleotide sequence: TGCAGCGTTGAAGGGTCGGACATAATCTTCACAGATACGCAGTATTTT. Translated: CSVEGSDIIFTDTQYF.

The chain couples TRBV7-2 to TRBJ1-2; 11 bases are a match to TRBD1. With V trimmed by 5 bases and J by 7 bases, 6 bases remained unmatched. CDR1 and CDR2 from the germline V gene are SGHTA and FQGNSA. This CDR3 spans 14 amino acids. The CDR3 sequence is CASSLVGQGGGYTF. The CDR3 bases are TGTGCCAGCAGCCTGGTGGGACAGGGGGGTGGCTACACCTTC.